These T cell receptor beta chains were read from a single sample in a study of cytomegalovirus exposure and HLA in healthy donors. TCRdb keeps only in-frame clones here, not all; method: immunoSEQ multiplex PCR. Seen in this sample are about 82,000 clones; the ten most common clones hold approximately 1.1%. Input material: PBMCs. These receptors all stem from a woman in her twenties or thirties in good health and CMV-seronegative. CDR3s include the opening cysteine and the closing phenylalanine or tryptophan. D genes are given only for firm matches.

J,D,V,DNA,CDR3
TRBJ2-1,TRBD2,TRBV9,TGTGCCAGCAGCGTCGCTAGCGGGAGGGCCAATGAGCAGTTCTTC,CASSVASGRANEQFF
TRBJ2-7,TRBD1,TRBV6-1,TGTGCCAGCAGTGATACCGGGACAGGGCTTTCCTACGAGCAGTACTTC,CASSDTGTGLSYEQYF
TRBJ1-2,-,TRBV7-2,TGTGCCAGCAGCTTATACGGGGGAGAAGCTAACTATGGCTACACCTTC,CASSLYGGEANYGYTF
TRBJ1-1,-,TRBV30,TGTGCCTGGAGCCTGCCGGGGATTAGGAACACTGAAGCTTTCTTT,CAWSLPGIRNTEAFF
TRBJ1-1,-,TRBV30,TGTGCCTGGAATCCCGAAAGCGTCTACACTGAAGCTTTCTTT,CAWNPESVYTEAFF
TRBJ2-7,-,TRBV6-1,TGTGCCAGCACCGCCCAGGGGAGTAAGACCTACGAGCAGTACTTC,CASTAQGSKTYEQYF
TRBJ2-7,-,TRBV7-2,TGTGCCAGCAGCCTTGGGCAGATCTACGAGCAGTACTTC,CASSLGQIYEQYF
TRBJ1-2,TRBD1,TRBV29-1,TGCAGCGTCGTCCCGGGACAGGGAAACTATGGCTACACCTTC,CSVVPGQGNYGYTF
TRBJ2-1,TRBD1,TRBV5-1,TGCGCCAGCAATCTGGGACAGGGGGGATACAATGAGCAGTTCTTC,CASNLGQGGYNEQFF
TRBJ2-1,-,TRBV30,TGTGCCTGGAGTGTAGACGGGAGCCGTGAGCAGTTCTTC,CAWSVDGSREQFF
TRBJ1-2,TRBD1,TRBV30,TGTGCCTGGAGTCCTGGACAGGGTGGGAACTATGGCTACACCTTC,CAWSPGQGGNYGYTF
TRBJ2-7,TRBD2,TRBV6-1,TGTGCCAGCAGTGAGGCGTGGACTAGCGAGCAGTACTTC,CASSEAWTSEQYF
TRBJ1-5,TRBD1,TRBV19,TGTGCCAGTAGGGGACAGGTGGGCCAGCCCCAGCATTTT,CASRGQVGQPQHF
TRBJ1-1,-,TRBV7-9,TGTGCCAGCAGCTTAGGGCGCCGAGTAATCGGGGAGAACACTGAAGCTTTCTTT,CASSLGRRVIGENTEAFF
TRBJ2-1,-,TRBV7-9,TGTGCCAGCAGCTTATGGGGCGGCAATGAGCAGTTCTTC,CASSLWGGNEQFF
TRBJ2-7,-,TRBV6-5,-,CASSSSLAGSYEQYF
TRBJ1-1,-,TRBV10-1,TGCGCCAGCAGGGACAGCTTGAACACTGAAGCTTTCTTT,CASRDSLNTEAFF
TRBJ2-7,-,TRBV5-1,TGCGCCAGCAGCTTGGCCGGGGGGCTCTCTTACGAGCAGTACTTC,CASSLAGGLSYEQYF
TRBJ1-2,-,TRBV30,TGTGCCTGGAGTGTGGCGGGGGGTATGCATGGCTACACCTTC,CAWSVAGGMHGYTF
TRBJ1-2,-,TRBV28,TGTGCCACCACAGGGTACTATGGCTACACCTTC,CATTGYYGYTF
TRBJ1-2,TRBD1,TRBV6-1,TGTGCCAGCAGTCGGGGACAGGGCTATGGCTACACCTTC,CASSRGQGYGYTF
TRBJ2-2,-,TRBV6-1,TGTGCCAGCAGTGAAGCCTCCCCGGGACTGAACACCGGGGAGCTGTTTTTT,CASSEASPGLNTGELFF
TRBJ1-4,-,TRBV5-1,TGCGCCAGCCGGGAAGGGGGAACAACTAATGAAAAACTGTTTTTT,CASREGGTTNEKLFF
TRBJ1-1,TRBD1,TRBV7-8,TGTGCCAGCAGACCCAGACAGGGGCAGAGCACTGAAGCTTTCTTT,CASRPRQGQSTEAFF
TRBJ1-2,-,TRBV29-1,TGCAGCGTTGAAGATGGAAAGGGAGGACTCGTAGGCGGCTACACCTTC,CSVEDGKGGLVGGYTF
TRBJ1-1,TRBD1,TRBV2,TGTGCCAGCAGTGCAGGGGGGCCCACTGAAGCTTTCTTT,CASSAGGPTEAFF